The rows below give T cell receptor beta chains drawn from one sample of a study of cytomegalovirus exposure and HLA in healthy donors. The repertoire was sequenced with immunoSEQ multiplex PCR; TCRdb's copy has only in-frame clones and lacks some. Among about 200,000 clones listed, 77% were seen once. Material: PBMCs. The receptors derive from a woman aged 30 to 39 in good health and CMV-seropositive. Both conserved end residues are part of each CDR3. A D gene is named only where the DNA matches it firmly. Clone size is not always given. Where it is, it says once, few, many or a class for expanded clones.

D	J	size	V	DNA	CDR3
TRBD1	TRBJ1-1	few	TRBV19	TGTGCCAGTACCAGACAGGGGGAGACTGAAGCTTTCTTT	CASTRQGETEAFF
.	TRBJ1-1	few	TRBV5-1	TGCGCCAGCAGCTTGGGCAGGGCCACTGAAGCTTTCTTT	CASSLGRATEAFF
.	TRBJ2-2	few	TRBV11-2	TGTGCCAGCAGCTCCCTCTTGGGGCCCGGGGAGCTGTTTTTT	CASSSLLGPGELFF
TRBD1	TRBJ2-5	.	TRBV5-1	TGCGCCAGCAGCTGGCCCACCGGGACAGGGGGCGGAGAGCGGGAGTGGAAGACCCAGTACTTC	CASSWPTGTGGGEREWKTQYF
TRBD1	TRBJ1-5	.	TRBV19	TGTGCCAGTAGCGACAGGGGGGGCAATCAGCCCCAGCATTTT	CASSDRGGNQPQHF
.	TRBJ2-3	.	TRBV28	TGTGCCAGCAGTCCGGGTGCGGGGTACACAGATACGCAGTATTTT	CASSPGAGYTDTQYF
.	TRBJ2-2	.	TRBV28	TGTGCCAGCAGTCACCGGGCCGGGGGCACCGGGGAGCTGTTTTTT	CASSHRAGGTGELFF
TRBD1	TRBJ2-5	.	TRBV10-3	TGTGCCATCAGTGAGCGACAGGGGGTAGAGACCCAGTACTTC	CAISERQGVETQYF
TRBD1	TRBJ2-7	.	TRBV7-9	TGTGCCAGCAGCTTAGCACAGGGGAAAAGGAACGAGCAGTACTTC	CASSLAQGKRNEQYF
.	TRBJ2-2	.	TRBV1	TGCACCAGCAACCGCAAAGGGGCTAGGGGACACAACACCGGGGAGCTGTTTTTT	CTSNRKGARGHNTGELFF
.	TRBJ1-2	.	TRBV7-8	TGTGCCAGCAGCTTAGTCCCAGGGGACGCTTATGGCTACACCTTC	CASSLVPGDAYGYTF
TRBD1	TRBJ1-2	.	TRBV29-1	TGCAGCGTTGAAGTCAGGGGGTGGGATGGCTACACCTTC	CSVEVRGWDGYTF
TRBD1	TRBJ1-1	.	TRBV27	TGTGCCAGCAGTTTAAGGGACAGGTACTTGAACACTGAAGCTTTCTTT	CASSLRDRYLNTEAFF
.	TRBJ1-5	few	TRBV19	TGTGCCAGTACCCCCCGGGGGAGTTATAGCAATCAGCCCCAGCATTTT	CASTPRGSYSNQPQHF
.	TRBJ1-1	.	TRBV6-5	TGTGCCAGCAGTTACTCGGAGATTATGAACACTGAAGCTTTCTTT	CASSYSEIMNTEAFF
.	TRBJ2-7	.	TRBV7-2	TGTGCCAGCAGCTTAGGGCCTTCCCCTTTTTGGGAGCAGTACTTC	CASSLGPSPFWEQYF
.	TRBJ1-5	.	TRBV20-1	TGCAGTGCCAGGGGCCCTCAGCCCCAGCATTTT	CSARGPQPQHF
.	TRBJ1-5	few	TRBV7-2	TGTGCCAGCAGCACCAGACAGCCATCAGCCCAGCATTTT	CASSTRQPSAQHF
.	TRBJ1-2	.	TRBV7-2	TGTGCCAGCAGCTTAGGGGGTAGGGGTTTTGGCTATGGCTACACCTTC	CASSLGGRGFGYGYTF
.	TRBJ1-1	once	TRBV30	TGTGCCTGGAGTGTATCCGGGGCGGGGGCTTTCTTT	CAWSVSGAGAFF
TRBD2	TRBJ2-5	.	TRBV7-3	TGTGCCAGCAGCCGGGAGGACTCCCCGAAAGAGACCCAGTACTTC	CASSREDSPKETQYF
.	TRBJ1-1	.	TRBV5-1	TGCGCCAGCAGCGACGACAGGTTTGGGGTCACTGAAGCTTTCTTT	CASSDDRFGVTEAFF
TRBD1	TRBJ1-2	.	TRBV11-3	TGTGCCAGCAGCCACTGGGACAGCGACATTAATGGCTACACCTTC	CASSHWDSDINGYTF
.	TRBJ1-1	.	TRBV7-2	TGTGCCAGCAGCTTAGAGACAGGGAACACTGAAGCTTTCTTT	CASSLETGNTEAFF
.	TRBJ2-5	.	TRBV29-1	TGCAGCGTTGCGAGGGAGAGCGGAGAGACCCAGTACTTC	CSVARESGETQYF
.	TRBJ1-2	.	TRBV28	TGTGCCAGCAGTTTATTCGGCCGACAGGAGGATGGCTACACCTTC	CASSLFGRQEDGYTF
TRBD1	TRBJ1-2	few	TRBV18	TGTGCCAGCTCACCCCGAAGGGGGCAAGGCTATGGCTACACCTTC	CASSPRRGQGYGYTF
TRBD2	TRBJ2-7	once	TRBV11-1	TGTGCCAGCAGTCCTCGGGAGGTCCGCTACGAGCAGTACTTC	CASSPREVRYEQYF
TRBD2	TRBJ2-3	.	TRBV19	TGTGCCAGTACCCCGGGGGCGGGAGGGGGCACAGATACGCAGTATTTT	CASTPGAGGGTDTQYF
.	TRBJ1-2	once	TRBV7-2	TGTGCCAGCAGCTTAGCCTTTGGGTTAGCTATGGAAGACTACACCTTC	CASSLAFGLAMEDYTF
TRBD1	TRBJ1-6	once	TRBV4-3	TGCGCCAGCAGCCACAAGGGACAGGATAATTCACCCCTCCACTTT	CASSHKGQDNSPLHF
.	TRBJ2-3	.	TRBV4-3	TGCGCCAGCAGCCAAGATGATAGGGGTTGGGATACGCAGTATTTT	CASSQDDRGWDTQYF
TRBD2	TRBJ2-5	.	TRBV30	TGTGCCTGGAGTCCCAGCGGGGGGTACCAAGAGACCCAGTACTTC	CAWSPSGGYQETQYF
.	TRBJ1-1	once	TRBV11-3	TGTGCCAGCAGCTTAGACAGTAACACTGAAGCTTTCTTT	CASSLDSNTEAFF
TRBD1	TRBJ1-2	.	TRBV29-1	TGCAGCGTTGACCTGGGACAGGGGGCAGGTGGCTACACCTTC	CSVDLGQGAGGYTF
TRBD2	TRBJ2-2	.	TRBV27	TGTGCCAGCAGTTTTACCGGGAGGTTCACCGGGGAGCTGTTTTTT	CASSFTGRFTGELFF
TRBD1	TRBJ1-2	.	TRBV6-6	TGTGCCAGCAGTTACGGGGACAGGGTGTCTGGCTACACCTTC	CASSYGDRVSGYTF
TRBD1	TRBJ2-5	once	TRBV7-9	TGTGCCAGCAGCTCGACAGGGTCAAAAGAGACCCAGTACTTC	CASSSTGSKETQYF
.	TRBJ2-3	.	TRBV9	TGTGCCAGCAGCGTTAGCGGACCTAGCACAGATACGCAGTATTTT	CASSVSGPSTDTQYF
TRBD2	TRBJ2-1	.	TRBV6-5	TGTGCCAGCAGTTACGCACTAGCGGGAGGACTGAATGAGCAGTTCTTC	CASSYALAGGLNEQFF